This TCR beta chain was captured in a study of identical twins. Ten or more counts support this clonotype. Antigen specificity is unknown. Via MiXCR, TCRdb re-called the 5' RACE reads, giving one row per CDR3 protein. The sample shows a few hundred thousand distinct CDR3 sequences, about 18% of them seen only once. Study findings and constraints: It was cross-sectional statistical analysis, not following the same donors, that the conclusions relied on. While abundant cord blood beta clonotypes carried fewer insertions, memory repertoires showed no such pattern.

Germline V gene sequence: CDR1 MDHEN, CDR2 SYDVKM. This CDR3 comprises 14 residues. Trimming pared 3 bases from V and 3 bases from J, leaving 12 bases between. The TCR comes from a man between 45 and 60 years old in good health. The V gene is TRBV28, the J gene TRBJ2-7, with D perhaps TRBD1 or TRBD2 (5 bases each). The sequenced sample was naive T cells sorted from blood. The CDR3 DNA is TGTGCCAGCAGTTTTAGGGGAGTCAACTACGAGCAGTACTTC. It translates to CASSFRGVNYEQYF.